The 8 T cell receptor beta chains below come from one sample, sequenced in a study of blood T cell repertoires in COVID-19. Repertoires were generated with immunoSEQ multiplex PCR, while TCRdb's copy carries only in-frame clones and drops some. The profile shows about 260,000 clones, 75% to 90% of them singletons. Sample: peripheral blood. These TCRs come from a man aged 30 to 39 with active or convalescent COVID-19.

The chain carries TRBV15 and TRBJ1-5; D may be TRBD1 (5 bases). CDR1 and CDR2 (germline): LNHNV, YYDKDF (reference sequence). The CDR3 loop spans 13 amino acids. Trimming took off 7 bases at V and 3 bases at J, with 10 bases between the two ends. The CDR3 loop is CATTRAHNQPQHF. For the CDR3, the DNA is TGTGCCACCACCAGGGCCCACAATCAGCCCCAGCATTTT. Together with reference TRBV15 and TRBJ1-5, the CDR3 gives the full variable domain: DAMVIQNPRYQVTQFGKPVTLSCSQTLNHNVMYWYQQKSSQAPKLLFHYYDKDFNNEADTPDNFQSRRPNTSFCFLDIRSPGLGDTAMYLCATTRAHNQPQHFGDGTRLSIL.

This chain links TRBV19 with TRBJ1-6; TRBD1 agrees at 8 bases. There are 17 residues in the CDR3. V shed 1 base, J shed 8 bases, and the junction held 10 bases outside the gene matches. CDR1 and CDR2 (germline): LNHDA, SQIVND (reference sequence). The CDR3 here is CASSIVFLGTGDSPLHF. The CDR3 bases are TGTGCCAGTAGTATAGTCTTCCTTGGGACAGGCGATTCACCCCTCCACTTT.

The table lists this clone with a few counts. The J gene is TRBJ1-1, the V gene TRBV15; D is unresolved. This CDR3 is built from 13 residues. Looked up from germline, CDR1 is LNHNV and CDR2 is YYDKDF (reference sequence). The V and J ends lost 4 bases and 4 bases respectively, with 10 bases between them. The CDR3 DNA reads TGTGCCACCAGCACCCCACGGGGCACTGAAGCTTTCTTT. It encodes CATSTPRGTEAFF.

This rearrangement joins TRBV3-1 (or the pseudogene TRBV3-2) to TRBJ2-2, with D perhaps TRBD2 (5 bases). CDR3 length equals 18 residues. V lost 0 bases, J lost 2 bases, and 16 bases lay in between. CDR1 is LGHDT, CDR2 YNNKEL, per germline (reference sequence). CDR3 nucleotides: TGTGCCAGCAGCCAAGAGGCGGGTAGGATCCGTAACACCGGGGAGCTGTTTTTT. Its translation is CASSQEAGRIRNTGELFF.

This chain links TRBV10-1 with TRBJ2-2; 9 nucleotides match TRBD2. The CDR3 contains 21 residues. Germline values: CDR1 WNHNN, CDR2 SYGVQD (reference sequence). V lost 3 bases and J lost 4; bases outside the gene matches: 21. The CDR3 region has the DNA TGCGCCAGCAGTGATTGGGACTTTAGGGTAACGAGCGGGGGGTCCACCGGGGAGCTGTTTTTT. Protein: CASSDWDFRVTSGGSTGELFF.

The rearrangement links TRBV5-4 to TRBJ2-2, with D possibly TRBD1 on 6 matching bases. Germline CDR1 reads SGHNT; CDR2 reads YYREEE (reference sequence). This CDR3 has 14 residues. The V and J ends lost 4 bases and 4 bases respectively, with 11 bases between them. Here the CDR3 reads CASSRDTTTGELFF. The CDR3 bases are TGTGCCAGCAGCAGGGACACTACCACCGGGGAGCTGTTTTTT.

V gene TRBV2 combines with J gene TRBJ1-5; perhaps TRBD1 as D (5 bases). From germline, CDR1 is SNHLY and CDR2 FYNNEI. The CDR3 contains 15 residues. V was shortened by 6 bases and J by 0 bases, with 12 bases between the two germline ends. CDR3 nucleotide sequence: TGTGCCAGCAGCCGGACGACAGTTAGCAATCAGCCCCAGCATTTT. Its protein is CASSRTTVSNQPQHF.

The DNA for the CDR3 is TGTGCCAGCAGCGTAGATCGGGGGGTCGTCTATGGCTACACCTTC. Its protein product is CASSVDRGVVYGYTF. V and J are TRBV9 and TRBJ1-2, with D possibly TRBD1 on 5 matching bases. In germline, CDR1 is SGDLS, CDR2 YYNGEE. CDR3 length equals 15 residues. V was pared by 0 bases and J by 4 bases, with 13 bases between.